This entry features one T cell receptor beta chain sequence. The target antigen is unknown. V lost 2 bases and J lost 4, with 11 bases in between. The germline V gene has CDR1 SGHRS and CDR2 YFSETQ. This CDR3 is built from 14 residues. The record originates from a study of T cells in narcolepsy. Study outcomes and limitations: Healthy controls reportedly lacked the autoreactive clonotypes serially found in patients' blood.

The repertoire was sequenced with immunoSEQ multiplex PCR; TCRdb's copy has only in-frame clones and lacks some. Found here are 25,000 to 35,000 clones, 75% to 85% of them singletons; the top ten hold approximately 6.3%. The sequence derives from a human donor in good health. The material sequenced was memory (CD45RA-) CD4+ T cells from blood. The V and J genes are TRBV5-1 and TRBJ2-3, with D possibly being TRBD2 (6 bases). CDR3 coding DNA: TGCGCCAGCAGCTTACTGGGAGGACCAGATACGCAGTATTTT. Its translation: CASSLLGGPDTQYF.